This T cell receptor beta chain was sequenced during a study of cytomegalovirus exposure and HLA in healthy donors. Study information: The roughly 120 million unique TCR beta sequences, from about 170 million T cells, were found by an earlier analysis. Overall study findings and caveats: It is likely that the observed cluster of highly shared sequence variants was a sequencing artifact. The classifier was said to identify cytomegalovirus status with high specificity and sensitivity.

Comment on this clone: Antigen unknown.

Amplification used 60 Vbeta primers and 13 Jbeta primers. In the original analysis: An analysis that came later counted 80 million or so unique TCR beta chains, 10 million to 11 million shared. This table comes from immunoSEQ multiplex PCR, and its TCRdb copy is limited to in-frame clones, with some not included. V, J and clone size derive from that table, while D and trimming were established from the DNA sequence. The sample includes about 170,000 clones, about 81% of them seen just once. From germline, CDR1 is MDHEN and CDR2 SYDVKM. The J segment lost 2 bases and the V segment lost 4 bases, leaving 11 bases of the junction unmatched. The CDR3 has 18 residues.

This receptor was identified in a girl aged 2-10 years in good health and CMV-seropositive. The rearrangement joins TRBV28 to TRBJ2-3, with TRBD2 matching over 11 bases. The sample taken for sequencing was PBMCs. The CDR3 coding sequence is TGTGCCAGCAGTTCTGACGTAGCGGGAGGGCCTTTCACAGATACGCAGTATTTT. Translated: CASSSDVAGGPFTDTQYF.